One and the same sample provided the 7 T cell receptor beta chains below, sequenced in a study of metastatic and nonmetastatic thyroid tumors. With MiXCR, TCRdb reprocessed the PCR reads. The table records under 40,000 clones, 17% of them present only once. Every patient was untreated before thyroid surgery. Sequenced material: blood. Receptor source: a male donor with papillary thyroid cancer or a benign thyroid nodule (not recorded which). Some clones in this sample may be carry-over from other donors' samples.

This clone has at least ten counts. A read error is possible here, since a much larger clone lies one base away. Different DNA sequences within this sample yield the same CDR3. The genes are TRBV27 and TRBJ1-1, with a possible D match to TRBD1 (5 bases). The germline gives CDR1 MNHEY, CDR2 SMNVEV (reference sequence). The CDR3 extends over 13 amino acids. Trimming removed 4 bases at V and 5 bases at J, with 11 bases between. The CDR3 is CASSYSGGTEAFF. The CDR3 DNA follows: TGTGCCAGCAGTTATAGCGGGGGGACTGAAGCTTTCTTT.

V usage is TRBV7-9 and J usage is TRBJ2-6; TRBD1 matches 7 bases. CDR3 length: 15 residues. The J segment lost 4 bases and the V segment lost 6 bases, leaving 6 bases of the junction unmatched. Germline-derived CDR1 and CDR2 are SEHNR and FQNEAQ (reference sequence). CDR3 region: CASSSTGWGANVLTF. In DNA form, the CDR3 reads TGTGCCAGCAGTTCGACAGGGTGGGGGGCCAACGTCCTGACTTTC.

This clone was counted ten times or more. The genes are TRBV7-2 and TRBJ2-1, with D perhaps matching TRBD2 (6 bases). The V end was cut by 1 base, the J end by 0 bases, with 16 bases between. This CDR3 comprises 18 residues. Looked up from germline, CDR1 is SGHTA and CDR2 is FQGNSA. CDR3 DNA sequence: TGTGCCAGCAGCTTAGTAGCGGAGGCCCGATACTCCTACAATGAGCAGTTCTTC. It yields the protein CASSLVAEARYSYNEQFF.

Notes on this clone: At the DNA level, this CDR3 is encoded by other sequences in the same sample as well. The chain has TRBV12-3 or TRBV12-4 and TRBJ2-7, with 8 bases lining up with TRBD2. With V trimmed by 6 bases and J by 4 bases, 11 bases remained unmatched. The CDR3 runs to 15 residues. The CDR3: CASSPRAGGVYEQYF. CDR3 nucleotides: TGTGCCAGCAGCCCCCGTGCGGGAGGAGTGTACGAGCAGTACTTC.

This clone was observed many times. J is TRBJ1-2 and V is TRBV20-1; D perhaps matches TRBD1 (5 bases). The CDR3 covers 13 residues. Per the germline V gene, CDR1 is DFQATT and CDR2 is SNEGSKA (reference sequence). Trimming removed 6 bases from V and 5 bases from J, with 16 bases in between. CDR3 sequence (DNA): TGCAGTGCGGATAGCGGACATTGGTATGGCTACACCTTC. As protein: CSADSGHWYGYTF.

This clone was recorded many times. The chain couples TRBV18 to TRBJ2-6; D perhaps matches TRBD1 (6 bases). The V end lost 5 bases, the J end lost 0 bases, and 17 bases lay between the germline ends. This CDR3 is 18 amino acids long. CDR1 is KGHSH and CDR2 is LQKENI in the germline V gene. The CDR3 loop reads CASSTDSFLDSGANVLTF. For the CDR3, the DNA is TGTGCCAGCTCAACGGACAGTTTCTTAGACTCTGGGGCCAACGTCCTGACTTTC.

This clone occurred many times. The chain is built from TRBV27 and TRBJ2-3, with 7 bases matching TRBD2. The CDR3 consists of 15 residues. V lost 7 bases and J lost 0; bases outside the gene matches: 7. Looked up from germline, CDR1 is MNHEY and CDR2 is SMNVEV (reference sequence). The CDR3 nucleotides read TGTGCCAGCAAGAACGGGGGGACTAGCACAGATACGCAGTATTTT. Encoded protein: CASKNGGTSTDTQYF.